The sequence of this T cell receptor beta chain was determined in a study of blood T cell repertoires in COVID-19. Study as a whole: In each case, the material was cDNA or gDNA derived from T cells, B-cell-depleted T cells, or PBMCs.

Original data processing: The authors estimated nucleated cell counts from reference gene primer amplification. Sequencing was performed with immunoSEQ multiplex PCR; in TCRdb, only in-frame clones are kept and a portion is missing. V, J and clone size reflect that table, while D and trimming were determined from the DNA. The table records some 90,000 clones, more than 70% of them present only once. The CDR3 runs 11 residues. Trimming shortened V by 6 bases and J by 9 bases, and 11 bases separated the two germline ends. Per germline, CDR1 SNHLY and CDR2 FYNNEI. Those enrolled in Seattle joined during active infection and were followed longitudinally afterward.

The V call is TRBV2, the J call TRBJ2-5; no clear D. The material sequenced was peripheral blood. This TCR was recovered from a man in his fifties with COVID-19, enrolled during active disease. The CDR3 DNA is TGTGCCAGCAGGTTAACTATAGCCCAGTACTTC. This encodes CASRLTIAQYF.